This TCR beta chain appears in the sequencing data of a study of cytomegalovirus exposure and HLA in healthy donors. For this clone: The antigen is undetermined.

CDR1 is MGHDK, CDR2 SYGVNS, per germline. V was cut by 0 bases and J by 6 bases, with 11 bases left in between. This CDR3 has 14 residues. Primers included in the PCR were 60 Vbeta and 13 Jbeta primers. Method: immunoSEQ multiplex PCR; TCRdb's copy keeps in-frame clones and lacks some. The sample has just under 250,000 clones, around 76% seen once. Findings and limits, study-wide: In a later analysis, an Asian-associated ancestry cluster reportedly showed fewer N-insertions than the roughly 650-donor mean. Presence/absence analyses took donor sequencing depth as roughly uniform.

This clonotype was sampled from a woman aged 40-49 years in good health and CMV-seropositive. The chain uses TRBV25-1 and TRBJ1-2; D might be TRBD1 (6 bases). The sequenced sample consisted of PBMCs. The CDR3 DNA reads as TGTGCCAGCAGTGAATATGACAGGCTTAATGGCTACACCTTC. Protein sequence: CASSEYDRLNGYTF.